These T cell receptor beta chains were read from a single sample in a study of T cell repertoires in cytomegalovirus infection. These receptors are not linked to any known antigen. TCRdb used MiXCR to reprocess the reads, holding one entry per CDR3 protein. The data contain about 310,000 distinct CDR3 sequences, 20% to 25% of them singletons. The specimen was cultured PBMCs, collected from culture after CMV antigen stimulation. All receptors derive from a human donor in good health (CMV status not recorded). Some clones in this sample may be carry-over from other donors' samples. Each CDR3 is given with its conserved first and last residue. Fields, in order: V gene, clone size, CDR3 protein. Size tells how often a clone was seen (once, few, many) or the class of an expanded clone, and some rows leave it out.

TRBV6-2/TRBV6-3	.	CASSSFPSITSGRRNTQYF
TRBV19	many	CASSIYTGTDNEQFF
TRBV19	.	CASSILQGPNQPQHF
TRBV2	few	CASSQEVGYTF
TRBV6-5	.	CASSTWEGGFASPLHF
TRBV19	.	CASSSLAEHTDTQYF
TRBV7-2	many	CASSLVSHSWDYGYTF
TRBV29-1	few	CSANRDYNEQFF
TRBV20-1	few	CSARDDSGGTIYNEQFF
TRBV19	few	CASRPTDFNTEAFF
TRBV19	.	CASARLPGSSYNEQFF
TRBV28	few	CASSLGGRPLHF
TRBV7-2	many	CASSPLITSSYEQYF
TRBV27	.	CASTLLAASTDTQYF
TRBV15	.	CATSIDTGRGNEKLFF
TRBV6-1	.	CASKGTTDGYEQYF
TRBV7-2	many	CASSLDRNSNQPQHF
TRBV7-3	many	CASSSSGRGPYEQYF
TRBV7-2	many	CASSALLAGYYNEQFF
TRBV10-3	.	CAISEIVGTSLEETQYF
TRBV5-1	.	CASYLAGGGEQFF
TRBV25-1	few	CASSDRTNYGYTF